This T cell receptor beta chain was obtained from a study of blood T cell repertoires in COVID-19. Sequencing used immunoSEQ multiplex PCR; TCRdb keeps in-frame clones, though not all of them. The sample holds about 180,000 clones; 87% are singletons and the top ten take 1.6%. The sample comprised peripheral blood. This receptor was identified in a woman aged 45 to 65 with acute or convalescent COVID-19.

The CDR3: CASSLGGSKFYNSPLHF. In DNA, the CDR3 is TGCGCCAGCAGCTTAGGAGGCAGTAAATTTTATAATTCACCCCTCCACTTT. The gene calls are TRBV5-1 and TRBJ1-6; D is unresolved. The CDR3 runs to 17 residues. Per germline, CDR1 SGHRS and CDR2 YFSETQ. The V gene lost 2 bases and the J gene lost 4 bases, with 16 bases spanning the gap.